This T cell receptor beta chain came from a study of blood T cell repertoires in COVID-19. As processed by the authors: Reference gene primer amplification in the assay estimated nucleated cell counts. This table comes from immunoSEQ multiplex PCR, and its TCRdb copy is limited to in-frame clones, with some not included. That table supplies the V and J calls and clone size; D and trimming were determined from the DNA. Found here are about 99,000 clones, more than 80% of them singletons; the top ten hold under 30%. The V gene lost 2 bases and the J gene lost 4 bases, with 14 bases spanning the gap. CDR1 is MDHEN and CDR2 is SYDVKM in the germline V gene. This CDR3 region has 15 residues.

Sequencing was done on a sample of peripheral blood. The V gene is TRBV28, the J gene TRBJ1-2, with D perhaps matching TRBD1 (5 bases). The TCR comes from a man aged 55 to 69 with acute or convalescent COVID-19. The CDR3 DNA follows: TGTGCCAGCAGTTTACAGTTAGGTGGGGCCTATGGCTACACCTTC. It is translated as CASSLQLGGAYGYTF.